This TCR beta chain was recorded in a study of blood T cells in healthy people across ages. In the case of this clonotype: As yet, its antigen is unknown.

Study-level results: Greater diversity and more naive CD4+ cells were seen in long-lived donors than in aged donors. Changes in expanded clonotypes were possibly confounded, as the CMV status of donors was unknown.

Sample-barcoded 5' priming and a J-beta primer mix drove a second PCR of roughly 7 to 11 cycles. A template-switch adaptor containing 12 random nucleotides labeled each cDNA molecule. Individual samples furnished no less than 2.5 million CDR3-containing paired-end reads apiece. TCRdb redid the calling of the 5' RACE reads with MiXCR, one entry per CDR3 protein. The table has approximately 820,000 distinct CDR3 sequences, around 43% seen once. Sequencing was performed on blood. The sequence was collected from a man aged 55 to 70 in good health.

CDR3 in amino acids: CASSAVVTYEQYF. The CDR3 nucleotides read TGTGCCAGCAGTGCTGTGGTAACCTACGAGCAGTACTTC. The V gene is TRBV2, the J gene TRBJ2-7; D not resolved. This CDR3 has 13 amino acids. With 4 bases removed from V and 2 bases from J, the gap between germline ends came to 9 bases. Germline V lookup: CDR1 SNHLY, CDR2 FYNNEI. Variable domain in full (rest from reference TRBV2 and TRBJ2-7): EPEVTQTPSHQVTQMGQEVILRCVPISNHLYFYWYRQILGQKVEFLVSFYNNEISEKSEIFDDQFSVERPDGSNFTLKIRSTKLEDSAMYFCASSAVVTYEQYFGPGTRLTVT.